Listed below are T cell receptor beta chains from one sample, sequenced in a study of EBV T-cell therapy then PD-1 blockade in nasopharyngeal carcinoma. Produced via immunoSEQ multiplex PCR; TCRdb's table is partial and in-frame only. This sample has about 19,000 clones, with roughly 80% found just once. What these receptors recognize is not known. Sequencing was performed on CD8+ T cells from blood, taken between days 30 and 35 from a patient whose treatment included autologous EBV-specific T cells and nivolumab. These receptors all stem from a man in his forties with nasopharyngeal carcinoma. Each CDR3 is given with its conserved first and last residue. Each record gives: J gene, D gene, V gene, CDR3 protein, CDR3 DNA. D genes are given only for firm matches.

j_gene: TRBJ1-4; d_gene: TRBD1; v_gene: TRBV25-1; CDR3aa: CASTPGTGDYEKLFF; CDR3nt: TGTGCCAGCACACCTGGGACAGGGGATTACGAAAAACTGTTTTTT
j_gene: TRBJ1-3; d_gene: TRBD1; v_gene: TRBV2; CDR3aa: CASSLGTGSGNTIYF; CDR3nt: TGTGCCAGCAGCCTTGGGACAGGGTCCGGAAACACCATATATTTT
j_gene: TRBJ2-2; d_gene: NA; v_gene: TRBV29-1; CDR3aa: CSVFRETGELFF; CDR3nt: TGCAGCGTTTTTAGGGAGACCGGGGAGCTGTTTTTT
j_gene: TRBJ1-1; d_gene: NA; v_gene: TRBV21-1; CDR3aa: CASSKCVPRGGPEAFF; CDR3nt: TGTGCCAGCAGCAAATGTGTCCCCAGGGGAGGTCCTGAAGCTTTCTTT
j_gene: TRBJ2-1; d_gene: NA; v_gene: TRBV28; CDR3aa: CASSSYTLQYNEQFF; CDR3nt: TGTGCCAGCAGTTCTTACACCCTACAATACAATGAGCAGTTCTTC
j_gene: TRBJ2-5; d_gene: NA; v_gene: TRBV9; CDR3aa: CASSGAGEWETQYF; CDR3nt: TGTGCCAGCAGCGGCGCAGGGGAGTGGGAGACCCAGTACTTC
j_gene: TRBJ2-3; d_gene: NA; v_gene: TRBV6-4; CDR3aa: CASSERLDTDTQYF; CDR3nt: TGTGCCAGCAGTGAAAGACTCGACACAGATACGCAGTATTTT
j_gene: TRBJ2-1; d_gene: NA; v_gene: TRBV6-5; CDR3aa: CASSPTVYRLNEQFF; CDR3nt: TGTGCCAGCAGCCCCACAGTCTACCGGCTCAATGAGCAGTTCTTC
j_gene: TRBJ2-7; d_gene: TRBD1; v_gene: TRBV5-6; CDR3aa: CASSLSGTGGTGEQYF; CDR3nt: TGTGCCAGCAGCTTGTCCGGGACAGGGGGCACGGGAGAGCAGTACTTC
j_gene: TRBJ1-2; d_gene: TRBD1; v_gene: TRBV13; CDR3aa: CASSHGTGSYGYTF; CDR3nt: TGTGCCAGCAGTCATGGGACAGGGAGCTATGGCTACACCTTC
j_gene: TRBJ1-1; d_gene: NA; v_gene: TRBV4-1; CDR3aa: CASSQGLPANTEAFF; CDR3nt: TGCGCCAGCAGCCAAGGGCTTCCGGCGAACACTGAAGCTTTCTTT